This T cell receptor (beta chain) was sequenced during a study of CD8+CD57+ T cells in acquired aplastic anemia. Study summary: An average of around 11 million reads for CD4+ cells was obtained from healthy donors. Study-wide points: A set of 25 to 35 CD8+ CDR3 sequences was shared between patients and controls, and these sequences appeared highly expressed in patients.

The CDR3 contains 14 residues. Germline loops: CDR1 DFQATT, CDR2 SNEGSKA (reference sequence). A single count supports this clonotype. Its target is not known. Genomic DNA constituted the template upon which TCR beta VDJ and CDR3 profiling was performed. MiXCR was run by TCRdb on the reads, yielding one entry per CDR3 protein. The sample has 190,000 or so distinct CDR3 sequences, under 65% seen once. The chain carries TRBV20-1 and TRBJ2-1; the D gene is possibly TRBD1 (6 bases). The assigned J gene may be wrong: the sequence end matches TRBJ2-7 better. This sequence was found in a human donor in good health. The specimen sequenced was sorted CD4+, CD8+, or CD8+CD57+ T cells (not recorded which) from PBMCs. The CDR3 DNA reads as TGCAGTGCTAGAGAGGGGGCAGGGGTGATCGAGCAGTACTTC. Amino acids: CSAREGAGVIEQYF.